Detailed here is one TCR beta chain. The source of the sample is a study of blood T cell repertoires in COVID-19. About the study: Italy, Spain and the United States were the sources of the convalescent and acute COVID-19 samples. From T cells, B-cell-depleted T cells, or PBMCs came the material, which was cDNA or gDNA.

Authors' data handling: Estimates of nucleated cell counts were drawn from the amplification of reference gene primers. Generated by immunoSEQ multiplex PCR, the TCRdb table keeps only in-frame clones and is missing some. V and J calls and clone size are those listed in that table; D and trimming were worked out from the DNA. The sample yields a few hundred thousand clones, approximately 80% seen once. CDR3 length equals 14 residues. Unmatched junction bases numbered 2, after V lost 2 bases and J lost 3 bases. Germline loops: CDR1 MNHEY, CDR2 SVGAGI. The sample was peripheral blood. This TCR was recovered from a woman aged 80 or over with acute or convalescent COVID-19. V gene TRBV6-5 combines with J gene TRBJ2-3; TRBD1 matches at 7 bases. The CDR3 loop reads CASSYKTGTDTQYF. The CDR3 nucleotides are TGTGCCAGCAGTTACAAGACAGGGACAGATACGCAGTATTTT.